The entry below gives a single T cell receptor beta chain sequence along with its context. This clone was found a few times. Its target antigen remains unknown. No per-base quality is available; no much larger clone lies one base away. All of the isolated RNA was reverse transcribed with the High Capacity cDNA Reverse Transcription Kit, so expressed TCRB transcripts were sequenced. Deep immunoSEQ sequencing was applied to naive, central memory and regulatory T cell samples, giving an average of about 3.7 million total reads per sample. After sorted cells were lysed in RLT buffer, RNA was extracted with DNase-treated RNeasy Micro or Mini kits, with the choice depending on cell number. Each cell subset was processed separately to prevent cross-contamination, with patient and healthy donor samples processed together. TCRB sequences were amplified from cDNA with the immunoSEQ multiplex PCR, producing 87-bp fragments spanning the CDR3 region. Sequencing of the amplicons was done on the Illumina HiSeq platform. The published analysis was carried out like this. PCR bias was corrected computationally using synthetic template baselines, and reads within Hamming distance 2 were collapsed, with unmergeable singletons discarded. Reads were aligned against IMGT to assign V, D and J genes, CDR3 length and insertions or deletions at six rearrangement sites. Clonotype counts were normalized to sorted cell number within each subset before computing true diversity and Gini coefficients with the tcR R package. Repertoire sharing was quantified using the overlap coefficient calculated on TCRB nucleotide sequences. Out-of-frame TCRB sequences from naive cells were analyzed as a proxy for the pre-selection repertoire. In its TCRdb copy, this immuneACCESS table keeps in-frame sequences only and misses some clones. Where compared with another copy, unresolved V genes explain less than half of these, and the others have no known cause. That table is the source of V, J and clone size, and D and trimming were worked out from the DNA. In all, the sample holds hundreds of thousands of clones, and more than 13% of those were seen once. The ten largest clones capture roughly 0.04% of the sample.

From a lookup of the germline V gene (reference sequence), CDR1 and CDR2 are MNHEY and SMNVEV. CDR3 length: 18 amino acids, cysteine to phenylalanine. Just the 54-base CDR3 DNA is kept, in frame starting at base 1. Unmatched junction bases come to 14, with V trimmed by 4 bases and J by 2 bases. The sample originates from a study of beta chain features in type 1 diabetes (dated by TCRdb to between 2018 and 2020). About the investigation overall: Patients and healthy donors did not differ in mean age, gender distribution, total cell number or subset yield. A total of roughly 98,000,000 sorted cells were examined across all samples, and a strong correlation was observed between cell number per subset and RNA yield. The study compared the TCRB repertoires of sorted circulating CD4+ T cell subsets in recently diagnosed type 1 diabetes patients with those in matched healthy donors. Whereas all 28 donors provided naive and central memory subsets, regulatory and stem cell-like memory subsets were isolated from just 8 patients and roughly 8 healthy donors. The study at large found these results: PCR might favor shorter templates, but patient and control samples were amplified and corrected together, so any skew would affect both groups equally. Fewer insertions and more nucleotide deletions at VDJ recombination sites were observed in patients with type 1 diabetes, implying thymic rearrangement abnormalities. Because the HLA sub-analyses included only small numbers of individuals, any influence of HLA type on TCRB rearrangement was left unresolved. Because cDNA was sequenced instead of genomic DNA, activated cells with high expression could be over-represented, although the groups did not differ in activation or CD3 levels. A moderate but significant shortening of TCRB CDR3 length was observed in type 1 diabetes patients in all four CD4+ subsets. Naive, central memory and regulatory TCRB repertoires appeared to be more similar among patients than among healthy donors.

A single peripheral blood draw of about 116 mL on average was collected from each donor into heparinised tubes. Naive, central memory, regulatory and stem cell-like memory CD4+ T cells were sorted on a BD FACSAria II using a panel including CD45RO, CCR7, CD25, CD127, CD95 and CD27. Every sorted population had a purity above 95%. Right away, PBMCs were isolated by Lymphoprep density gradient centrifugation and were stained directly, with no culture step. Samples were stained and sorted in pairs, with one healthy donor and one patient per experiment, so that batch effects were minimized. Sequencing input: naive CD4+ T cells from blood. The cell subset or site tag for this specimen amounts to: true naive CD4+ T cells. This receptor was taken from a young man with type 1 diabetes. The rearranged chain carries TRBV27 and TRBJ2-7; TRBD2 agrees with 10 junctional bases. The CDR3 loop reads CASSSPILSGRRTYEQYF. The base sequence is TGTGCCAGCAGTTCGCCCATTCTTAGCGGGAGGCGAACCTACGAGCAGTACTTC.